A single sample is the source of the 13 T cell receptor beta chains below, sequenced in a study of blood T cell repertoires in COVID-19. Clones were read by immunoSEQ multiplex PCR, and TCRdb kept only the in-frame ones, dropping some. The table has about 320,000 clones, approximately 90% seen once. Sequencing was carried out using PBMCs or T cells enriched from blood (not recorded which). These receptors were collected from a woman aged 18-29 years who had recovered from COVID-19.

Many counts were recorded for this clone. This rearrangement joins TRBV6-2 or TRBV6-3 to TRBJ2-7, with 7 bases matching TRBD2. Trimming cost V 7 bases and J 3 bases; bases outside gene matches: 15. This CDR3 spans 16 amino acids. CDR1 is MNHEY, CDR2 SVGEGT, per germline. In DNA, the CDR3 is TGTGCCAGCAACCCGGTGGGGCGGGAGATGATCTACGAGCAGTACTTC. The encoded protein is CASNPVGREMIYEQYF.

The chain couples TRBV12-3 or TRBV12-4 to TRBJ1-2; 7 bases fit TRBD1. The ends lost 5 bases at V and 11 bases at J; junction bases unmatched: 5. The CDR3 has 11 residues. CDR3 region: CASSRQGGYTF. As DNA, the CDR3 is TGTGCCAGCAGTCGACAGGGTGGTTACACCTTC.

The table lists this clone with a count of one. This rearrangement joins TRBV5-1 to TRBJ1-1, with D hard to call. This CDR3 has 14 residues. Germline-derived CDR1 and CDR2 are SGHRS and YFSETQ. V lost 4 bases, J lost 1 base, and 11 bases lay in between. The CDR3 bases are TGCGCCAGCAGCCTCCCGGTTGGGAACACTGAAGCTTTCTTT. This codes for CASSLPVGNTEAFF.

This clone was seen only once. The rearrangement links TRBV4-2 to TRBJ1-2; TRBD1 matches 12 bases. The CDR3 totals 20 residues. After removal of 2 bases from V and 0 bases from J, the junction contained 13 bases not matched to a gene. Germline loops: CDR1 LGHNA, CDR2 YNFKEQ. This chain's CDR3 is CASSQYGSRDRGRPNYGYTF. The DNA of the CDR3 is TGTGCCAGCAGCCAATACGGGTCCCGGGACAGGGGGCGACCTAACTATGGCTACACCTTC.

The rearrangement links TRBV6-1 to TRBJ2-7; no firm D call. Germline CDR1 MNHNS, CDR2 SASEGT. Trimming pared 0 bases from V and 3 bases from J, leaving 9 bases between. This CDR3 contains 14 residues. CDR3 nucleotide sequence: TGTGCCAGCAGTGAAGCGCGTATCCGCTACGAGCAGTACTTC. It yields the protein CASSEARIRYEQYF.

The chain uses TRBV5-4 and TRBJ1-2; D unresolved. Trimming pared 0 bases from V and 7 bases from J, leaving 4 bases between. Germline loops: CDR1 SGHNT, CDR2 YYREEE (reference sequence). The CDR3 loop spans 11 amino acids. The CDR3: CASSLAGGYTF. CDR3 DNA: TGTGCCAGCAGCTTGGCCGGTGGCTACACCTTC.

This chain connects TRBV7-2 to TRBJ1-2; 10 bases align to TRBD1. V dropped 4 bases and J dropped 7; count of bases not matched to a gene: 9. Germline values: CDR1 SGHTA, CDR2 FQGNSA. This CDR3 region has 15 residues. The CDR3 DNA follows: TGTGCCAGCAGCTCCAGGACAGGGGGTCCCCGTGGCTACACCTTC. This gives the protein CASSSRTGGPRGYTF.

The chain links TRBV28 to TRBJ2-7, with 7 bases lining up with TRBD1. Per germline, CDR1 MDHEN and CDR2 SYDVKM. This CDR3 is built from 20 residues. With V trimmed by 5 bases and J by 0 bases, 22 bases remained unmatched. The DNA of the CDR3 is TGTGCCAGCAGTCCCTTCCTCTGGGGAAAATTACGGGACAGCTCCTACGAGCAGTACTTC. Encoded protein: CASSPFLWGKLRDSSYEQYF.

The V gene is TRBV29-1, the J gene TRBJ1-2; D perhaps matches TRBD1 (5 bases). Trimming cost V 0 bases and J 6 bases, with 14 bases left between them. This CDR3 contains 14 residues. The germline gives CDR1 SQVTM, CDR2 ANQGSEA. The CDR3 sequence is CSVEDFGGGNGYTF. Here the CDR3 DNA reads TGCAGCGTTGAAGACTTTGGGGGAGGAAATGGCTACACCTTC.

This chain connects TRBV28 to TRBJ2-7; TRBD1 matches at 11 bases. After removal of 4 bases from V and 6 bases from J, the junction contained 8 bases not matched to a gene. The germline V gene has CDR1 MDHEN and CDR2 SYDVKM. The CDR3 is 15 residues long. The CDR3 spells CASSSGTGGFGEQYF. In DNA form, the CDR3 reads TGTGCCAGCAGTTCCGGGACAGGGGGTTTCGGCGAGCAGTACTTC.

V usage is TRBV11-1 and J usage is TRBJ1-1, with D possibly TRBD1 on 5 matching bases. From germline, CDR1 is SGHAT and CDR2 FQDESV (reference sequence). This CDR3 is built from 13 residues. With 2 bases removed from V and 6 bases from J, the gap between germline ends came to 10 bases. CDR3 loop: CASSLRQLSEAFF. CDR3 in DNA: TGTGCCAGCAGCTTAAGACAGCTTTCTGAAGCTTTCTTT.

The genes are TRBV2 and TRBJ1-2; no clear D. In germline, CDR1 is SNHLY, CDR2 FYNNEI. V lost 0 bases and J 4 bases, leaving 9 bases between the germline ends. The CDR3 totals 14 residues. Here the CDR3 DNA reads TGTGCCAGCAGTGAAGCGCGGAGCCGCTATGGCTACACCTTC. Its translation is CASSEARSRYGYTF.

This clone has only a few counts. The chain carries TRBV6-5 and TRBJ1-1; D is unclear. The V and J ends lost 1 base and 7 bases respectively, with 13 bases between them. Germline CDR1 MNHEY, CDR2 SVGAGI. This CDR3 comprises 14 residues. This CDR3 is CASSYFQERGEAFF. CDR3 sequence (DNA): TGTGCCAGCAGTTACTTCCAGGAGCGGGGTGAAGCTTTCTTT.